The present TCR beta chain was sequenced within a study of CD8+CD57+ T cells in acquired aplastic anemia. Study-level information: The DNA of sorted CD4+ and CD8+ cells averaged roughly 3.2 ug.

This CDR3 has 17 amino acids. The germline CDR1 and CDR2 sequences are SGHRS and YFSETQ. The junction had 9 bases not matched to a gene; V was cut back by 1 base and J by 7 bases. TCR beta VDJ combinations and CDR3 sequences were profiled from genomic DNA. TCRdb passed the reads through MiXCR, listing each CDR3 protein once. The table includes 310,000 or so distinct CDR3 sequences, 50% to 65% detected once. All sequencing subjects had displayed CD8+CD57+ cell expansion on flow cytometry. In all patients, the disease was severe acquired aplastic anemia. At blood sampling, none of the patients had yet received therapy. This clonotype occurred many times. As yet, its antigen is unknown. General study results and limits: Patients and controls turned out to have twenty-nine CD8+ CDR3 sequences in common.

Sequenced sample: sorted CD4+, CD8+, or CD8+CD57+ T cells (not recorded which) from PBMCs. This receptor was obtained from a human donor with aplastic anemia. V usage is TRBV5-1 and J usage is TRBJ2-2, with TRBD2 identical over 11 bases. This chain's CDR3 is CASSLRLAGGSSGELFF. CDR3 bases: TGCGCCAGCAGCTTGCGGCTAGCGGGAGGTTCGAGCGGGGAGCTGTTTTTT.